This T cell receptor beta chain was recorded in a study of blood T cell repertoires in COVID-19. Study-wide background: The United States, Italy and Spain supplied acute and convalescent COVID-19 samples. PBMCs, B-cell-depleted T cells, or T cells provided the cDNA or gDNA that made up the material.

Data came from immunoSEQ multiplex PCR; TCRdb stores just in-frame clones and leaves some out. The sample records roughly 260,000 clones, about 83% being singletons. Trimming pared 5 bases from V and 3 bases from J, leaving 20 bases between. Germline V gives CDR1 MDHEN, CDR2 SYDVKM. This CDR3 is 18 amino acids long. The sequence was collected from a woman in her 40s who had been exposed to COVID-19. The chain employs TRBV28 and TRBJ1-6; the D is unclear. Sequencing was carried out using PBMCs or T cells enriched from blood (not recorded which). The CDR3 protein is CASSTPKTESLYNSPLHF. CDR3 coding DNA: TGTGCCAGCAGTACTCCCAAGACTGAGTCGCTCTATAATTCACCCCTCCACTTT.